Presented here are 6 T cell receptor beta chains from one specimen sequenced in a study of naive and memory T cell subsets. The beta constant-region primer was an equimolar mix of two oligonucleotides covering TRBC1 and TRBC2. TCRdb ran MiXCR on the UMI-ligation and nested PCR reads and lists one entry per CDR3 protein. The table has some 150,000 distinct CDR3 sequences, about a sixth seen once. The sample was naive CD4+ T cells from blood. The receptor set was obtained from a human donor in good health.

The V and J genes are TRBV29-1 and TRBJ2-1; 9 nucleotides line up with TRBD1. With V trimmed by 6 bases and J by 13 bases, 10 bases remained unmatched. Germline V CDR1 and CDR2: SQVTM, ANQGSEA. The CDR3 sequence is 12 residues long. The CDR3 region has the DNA TGCAGCGTCCCGACGGGGGACAGGGTACAGTTCTTC. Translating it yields CSVPTGDRVQFF.

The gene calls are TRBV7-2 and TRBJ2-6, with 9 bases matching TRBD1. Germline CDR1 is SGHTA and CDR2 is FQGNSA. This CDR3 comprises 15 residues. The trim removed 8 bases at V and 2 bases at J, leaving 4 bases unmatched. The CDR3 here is CASVDRGAGANVLTF. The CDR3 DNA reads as TGTGCCAGCGTAGACAGGGGGGCTGGGGCCAACGTCCTGACTTTC.

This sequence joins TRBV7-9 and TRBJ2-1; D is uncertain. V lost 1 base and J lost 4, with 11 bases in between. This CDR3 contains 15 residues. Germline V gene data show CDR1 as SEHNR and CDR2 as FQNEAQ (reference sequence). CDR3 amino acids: CASSLGWENYNEQFF. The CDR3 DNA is TGTGCCAGCAGCTTAGGCTGGGAAAATTACAATGAGCAGTTCTTC.

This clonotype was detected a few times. The CDR3 loop is CATSDSSGANVLTF. In nucleotides, the CDR3 is TGTGCCACCAGTGATTCCTCTGGGGCCAACGTCCTGACTTTC. The V call is TRBV24-1, the J call TRBJ2-6, with D uncertain. V was trimmed by 2 bases and J by 0 bases, leaving 1 base between them. This CDR3 region has 14 residues. Looked up from germline, CDR1 is KGHDR and CDR2 is SFDVKD.

The chain's CDR3 is CASSPGGEAFF. In nucleotides, the CDR3 is TGTGCCAGCAGTCCAGGAGGTGAAGCTTTCTTT. The rearrangement links TRBV28 to TRBJ1-1; no clear D. V lost 5 bases and J 7 bases, leaving 8 bases between the germline ends. The CDR3 is 11 residues long. Germline V gene sequence: CDR1 MDHEN, CDR2 SYDVKM.

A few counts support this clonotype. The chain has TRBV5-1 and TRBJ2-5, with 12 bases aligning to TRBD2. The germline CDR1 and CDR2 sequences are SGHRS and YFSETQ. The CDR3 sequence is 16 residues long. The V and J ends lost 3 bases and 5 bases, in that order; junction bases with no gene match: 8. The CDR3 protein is CASSSTSGSSMETQYF. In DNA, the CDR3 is TGCGCCAGCAGCTCGACTAGCGGGAGTTCAATGGAGACCCAGTACTTC.